Listed below are T cell receptor beta chains from one sample, sequenced in a study of CD8 T cells in Susac syndrome. TCRdb independently ran MiXCR on the immunoSEQ multiplex PCR reads; one entry per CDR3 protein. The sample records 100,000 to 150,000 distinct CDR3 sequences, roughly 96% being singletons. Sample: CD4+ T cells from PBMCs. These receptors originate from a human donor in good health. Both conserved end residues are part of each CDR3. A D gene is named only where the DNA matches it firmly. The listing skips clone size in some rows; elsewhere it reads once, few, many or a size class.

TRBJ2-5 TRBV3-1 TRBD2 13 NA TGTGCCAGCAGCACTACTAGCGTTGGGACCCAGTACTTC CASSTTSVGTQYF
TRBJ2-1 TRBV2 NA 11 NA TGTGCCAGCAGTGTTGCGGGGCAGCAGTTCTTC CASSVAGQQFF
TRBJ2-5 TRBV6-6 TRBD1 16 NA TGTGCCAGCCGCCCGCAAAGGACAGGAGTGACGGAGACCCAGTACTTC CASRPQRTGVTETQYF
TRBJ2-1 TRBV7-6 NA 15 NA TGTGCCAGCAGGGGGACGAAAGGGTCCTACAATGAGCAGTTCTTC CASRGTKGSYNEQFF
TRBJ2-2 TRBV12-3/TRBV12-4 NA 13 once TGTGCCAGCTCTCTGGCGAACACCGGGGAGCTGTTTTTT CASSLANTGELFF
TRBJ2-7 TRBV9 TRBD2 16 NA TGTGCCAGCAGCGTCACGGTAGCGGGTAGCTCCTACGAGCAGTACTTC CASSVTVAGSSYEQYF
TRBJ1-2 TRBV29-1 TRBD1 14 NA TGCAGCGCTGGACAGGGGGCGATGGGCTATGGCTACACCTTC CSAGQGAMGYGYTF
TRBJ1-1 TRBV29-1 TRBD1 14 NA TGCAGCGTTGGGACAGGGCCGTTGAACACTGAAGCTTTCTTT CSVGTGPLNTEAFF
TRBJ2-7 TRBV29-1 TRBD2 13 NA TGCAGCGTGGTAACTAGCGGGAGGGCCGTGCAGTACTTC CSVVTSGRAVQYF
TRBJ2-7 TRBV7-9 NA 14 NA TGTGCCAGCAGCTTAGATGGGGGGACCCACGAGCAGTACTTC CASSLDGGTHEQYF
TRBJ2-5 TRBV5-4 NA 15 once TGTGCCAGCAGGGGGAGGATGACGGACCAAGAGACCCAGTACTTC CASRGRMTDQETQYF
TRBJ1-5 TRBV24-1 NA 15 NA TGTGCCACCAGTGCCCCAGGCTATGCCAATCAGCCCCAGCATTTT CATSAPGYANQPQHF
TRBJ2-5 TRBV29-1 TRBD2 15 NA TGCAGCGTCCACCATCCCCTAGCGGGAGTAGAGACCCAGTACTTC CSVHHPLAGVETQYF
TRBJ2-2 TRBV29-1 NA 14 NA TGCAGCGTCCCTGACAGGATGAACACCGGGGAGCTGTTTTTT CSVPDRMNTGELFF
TRBJ2-3 TRBV7-8 TRBD2 16 NA TGTGCCAGCAGCCCCTGGGGAGGGTCGGGCACAGATACGCAGTATTTT CASSPWGGSGTDTQYF
TRBJ2-7 TRBV28 NA 14 NA TGTGCCAGCAGTTTAGAGAGCTGGAGCTACGAGCAGTACTTC CASSLESWSYEQYF
TRBJ2-6 TRBV28 TRBD1 17 NA TGTGCCAGCAGTTTAATACAGGGGGACTCTGGGGCCAACGTCCTGACTTTC CASSLIQGDSGANVLTF
TRBJ2-7 TRBV5-1 TRBD1 15 NA TGCGCCAGCAGCTCCGGACAGGTCTGGAAGGGCGAGCAGTACTTC CASSSGQVWKGEQYF
TRBJ2-5 TRBV28 TRBD1 14 NA TGTGCCAGCAGTTTATTGGGACAGGAGAAGACCCAGTACTTC CASSLLGQEKTQYF
TRBJ2-2 TRBV2 TRBD1 15 NA TGTGCCAGCAGTGTAAAGACAGGGTATACCGGGGAGCTGTTTTTT CASSVKTGYTGELFF
TRBJ2-1 TRBV6-4 NA 15 NA TGTGCCACCAAGATACGAGCGGAATCTGACAATGAGCAGTTCTTC CATKIRAESDNEQFF
TRBJ2-7 TRBV29-1 NA 11 NA TGCAGCGTTGAAGGCCCCTACGAGCAGTACTTC CSVEGPYEQYF
TRBJ2-7 TRBV2 NA 13 NA TGTGCCAGCAGTGAATGGCAGGCCTACGAGCAGTACTTC CASSEWQAYEQYF
TRBJ2-7 TRBV15 TRBD1 16 NA TGTGCCACCAGCAGTCCCGGGACAGGGGTTTCCTACGAGCAGTACTTC CATSSPGTGVSYEQYF
TRBJ1-5 TRBV27 NA 13 NA TGTGCCAGCAGTTTAAAGGCTAATCAGCCCCAGCATTTT CASSLKANQPQHF
TRBJ2-5 TRBV21-1 NA 14 NA TGTGCCAGCAGTCCGGACAGGGTGAAAGAGACCCAGTACTTC CASSPDRVKETQYF
TRBJ2-7 TRBV19 NA 15 NA TGTGCCAGCAGTATAGGAAGGGTTCCATCCTACGAGCAGTACTTC CASSIGRVPSYEQYF
TRBJ2-1 TRBV7-9 TRBD2 17 NA TGTGCCAGCAGCCCGAGGGGTAGCGGGAGATCCCCCAGTGAGCAGTTCTTC CASSPRGSGRSPSEQFF
TRBJ2-3 TRBV5-4 NA 14 NA TGTGCCAGCAGCTTGCAAGGGTATGGAGATACGCAGTATTTT CASSLQGYGDTQYF
TRBJ2-5 TRBV18 TRBD2 16 once TGTGCCAGCTCACTCCCGGGACTAGCGGGAGCGGAGACCCAGTACTTC CASSLPGLAGAETQYF
TRBJ2-3 TRBV7-2 NA 15 NA TGTGCCAGCAGCTTAGCACAGGGCCTCACAGATACGCAGTATTTT CASSLAQGLTDTQYF
TRBJ1-5 TRBV20-1 NA 14 NA TGCAGTGCTCCGGTCACAGACCCTAATCAGCCCCAGCATTTT CSAPVTDPNQPQHF
TRBJ1-1 TRBV5-1 NA 17 few TGCGCCAGCAGCTTTCTCGGACAGTCTCGGGGGAACACTGAAGCTTTCTTT CASSFLGQSRGNTEAFF
TRBJ2-1 TRBV7-2 NA 13 NA TGTGCCAGCAGCTTAGCCCCTCCCAGCGAGCAGTTCTTC CASSLAPPSEQFF
TRBJ2-3 TRBV19 NA 12 NA TGTGCCAGTAGTACCTACGGGGGCGCGCAGTATTTT CASSTYGGAQYF
TRBJ2-2 TRBV3-1 NA 14 NA TGTGCCAGCAGCCAAGGGACAGATACCGGGGAGCTGTTTTTT CASSQGTDTGELFF
TRBJ2-7 TRBV3-1 TRBD2 16 NA TGTGCCAGCAGCGGGGGGGGACTAGTTCTAGCCAACGAGCAGTACTTC CASSGGGLVLANEQYF
TRBJ1-4 TRBV10-3 NA 14 NA TGTGCCATCAGTGAACGAGGGGCGTATGAAAAACTGTTTTTT CAISERGAYEKLFF
TRBJ2-7 TRBV7-9 TRBD2 15 NA TGTGCCAGCAGCTTGGGCGGGAGTGGACCTTACGAGCAGTACTTC CASSLGGSGPYEQYF
TRBJ2-7 TRBV6-2/TRBV6-3 TRBD2 15 NA TGTGCCAGCAGTAACGGACTAGTGATTTCCTACGAGCAGTACTTC CASSNGLVISYEQYF
TRBJ2-7 TRBV6-5 TRBD2 15 NA TGTGCCAGCAGCGAGACTAGCGGGAGATTCTACGAGCAGTACTTC CASSETSGRFYEQYF
TRBJ2-1 TRBV10-3 NA 13 NA TGTGCCATCGGTGAGGGAGTGACGGATGAGCAGTTCTTC CAIGEGVTDEQFF
TRBJ2-7 TRBV28 NA 17 once TGTGCCAGCAGTCAGGCCGGGGCAGGGACGTTTTCCTACGAGCAGTACTTC CASSQAGAGTFSYEQYF
TRBJ1-2 TRBV4-1 TRBD1 16 NA TGCGCCAGCAGCCAATCCTTAGGACAGGCCGGAAAAGGCTACACCTTC CASSQSLGQAGKGYTF
TRBJ1-2 TRBV7-6 NA 14 NA TGTGCCAGCAGCTTAGATTCCGCTAACTATGGCTACACCTTC CASSLDSANYGYTF
TRBJ2-1 TRBV5-1 NA 17 NA TGCGCCAGCAGCTTGGAATCGGGAAGTATTGGGTACAATGAGCAGTTCTTC CASSLESGSIGYNEQFF
TRBJ1-5 TRBV5-1 TRBD1 15 NA TGCGCCAGCAGCTTGGGGACAGGAGATTATCAGCCCCAGCATTTT CASSLGTGDYQPQHF
TRBJ2-7 TRBV30 TRBD1 16 NA TGTGCCTGGAAACAGGGACAGGGGGCCTTTTACTACGAGCAGTACTTC CAWKQGQGAFYYEQYF
TRBJ1-2 TRBV4-2 TRBD1 16 NA TGTGCCAGCAGCCAAGTGTCGGACAGGGGGACGTATGGCTACACCTTC CASSQVSDRGTYGYTF
TRBJ2-7 TRBV6-5 NA 14 NA TGTGCCAGCAGTTACTCGGCAGGAGCCTACGAGCAGTACTTC CASSYSAGAYEQYF
TRBJ1-1 TRBV5-1 NA 12 once TGCGCCAGCAGCCCAGGGGTGACTGAAGCTTTCTTT CASSPGVTEAFF
TRBJ1-1 TRBV7-2 NA 13 NA TGTGCCAGCAGCTTAGAAGGGGGGTCGGAAGCTTTCTTT CASSLEGGSEAFF
TRBJ2-7 TRBV29-1 NA 11 NA TGCAGCGCGACAGCAACCTACGAGCAGTACTTC CSATATYEQYF
TRBJ2-5 TRBV5-1 TRBD2 16 NA TGCGCCAGCAGCTTGCGTAATAGCGGGAGTGTGGAGACCCAGTACTTC CASSLRNSGSVETQYF